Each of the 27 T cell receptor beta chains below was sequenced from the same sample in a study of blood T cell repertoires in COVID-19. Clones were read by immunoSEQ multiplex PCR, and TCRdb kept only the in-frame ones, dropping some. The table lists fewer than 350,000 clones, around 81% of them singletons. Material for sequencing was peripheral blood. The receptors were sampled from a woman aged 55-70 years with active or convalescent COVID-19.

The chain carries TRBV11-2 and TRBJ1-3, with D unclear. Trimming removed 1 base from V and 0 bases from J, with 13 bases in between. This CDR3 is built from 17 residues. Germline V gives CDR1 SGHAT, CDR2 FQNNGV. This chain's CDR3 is CASSLVSGGSSGNTIYF. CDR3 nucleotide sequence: TGTGCCAGCAGCTTAGTTTCGGGAGGGAGCTCTGGAAACACCATATATTTT.

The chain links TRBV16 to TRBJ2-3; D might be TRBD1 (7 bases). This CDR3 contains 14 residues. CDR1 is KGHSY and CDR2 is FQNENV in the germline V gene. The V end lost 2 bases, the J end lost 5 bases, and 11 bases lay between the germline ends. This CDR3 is CASSQGRDRDTQYF. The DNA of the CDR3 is TGTGCCAGCAGCCAAGGGCGGGACAGAGATACGCAGTATTTT. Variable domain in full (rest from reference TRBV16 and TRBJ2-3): GEEVAQTPKHLVRGEGQKAKLYCAPIKGHSYVFWYQQVLKNEFKFLISFQNENVFDETGMPKERFSAKCLPNSPCSLEIQATKLEDSAVYFCASSQGRDRDTQYFGPGTRLTVL.

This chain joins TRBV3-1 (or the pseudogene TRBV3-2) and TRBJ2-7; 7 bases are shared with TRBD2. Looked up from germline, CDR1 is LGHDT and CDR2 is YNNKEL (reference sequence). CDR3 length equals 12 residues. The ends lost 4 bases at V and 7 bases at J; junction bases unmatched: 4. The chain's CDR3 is CASSPAGVEQYF. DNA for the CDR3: TGTGCCAGCAGCCCGGCGGGGGTGGAGCAGTACTTC.

The CDR3 protein is CASGRTGGDNQPQHF. The CDR3, as DNA: TGTGCCAGCGGGAGGACAGGGGGCGATAATCAGCCCCAGCATTTT. The V call is TRBV6-5, the J call TRBJ1-5, with TRBD1 identical over 11 bases. V lost 8 bases to trimming and J lost 4 bases; unmatched junction nucleotides: 7. Germline V gives CDR1 MNHEY, CDR2 SVGAGI. This CDR3 region has 15 residues.

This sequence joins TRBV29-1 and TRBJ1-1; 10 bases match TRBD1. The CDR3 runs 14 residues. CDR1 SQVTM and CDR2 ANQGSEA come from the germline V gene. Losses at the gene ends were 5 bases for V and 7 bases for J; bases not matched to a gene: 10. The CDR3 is CSVPILDRGGEAFF. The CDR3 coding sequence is TGCAGCGTTCCAATTTTGGACAGGGGGGGTGAAGCTTTCTTT. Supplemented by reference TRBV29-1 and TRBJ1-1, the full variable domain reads SAVISQKPSRDICQRGTSLTIQCQVDSQVTMMFWYRQQPGQSLTLIATANQGSEATYESGFVIDKFPISRPNLTFSTLTVSNMSPEDSSIYLCSVPILDRGGEAFFGQGTRLTVV.

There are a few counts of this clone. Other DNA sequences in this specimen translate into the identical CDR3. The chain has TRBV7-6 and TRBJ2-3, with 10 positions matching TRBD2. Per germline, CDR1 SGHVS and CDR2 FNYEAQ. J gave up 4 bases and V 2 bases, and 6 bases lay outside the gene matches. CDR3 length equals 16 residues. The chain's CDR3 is CASSLFSGGAPDTQYF. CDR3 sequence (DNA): TGTGCCAGCAGCTTATTCAGCGGGGGGGCCCCAGATACGCAGTATTTT.

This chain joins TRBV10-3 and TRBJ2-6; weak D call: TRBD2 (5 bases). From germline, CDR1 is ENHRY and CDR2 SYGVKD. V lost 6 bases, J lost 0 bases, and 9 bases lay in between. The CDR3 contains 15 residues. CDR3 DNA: TGTGCCATCAGAGCCGGGAACTCTGGGGCCAACGTCCTGACTTTC. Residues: CAIRAGNSGANVLTF.

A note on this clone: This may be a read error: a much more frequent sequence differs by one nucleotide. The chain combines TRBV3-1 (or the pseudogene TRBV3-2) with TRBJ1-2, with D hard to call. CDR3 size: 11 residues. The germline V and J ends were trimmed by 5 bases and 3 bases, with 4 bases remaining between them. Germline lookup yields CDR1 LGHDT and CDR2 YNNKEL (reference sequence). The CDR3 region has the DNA TGTGCCAGCAGCGGAGACTATGGCTACACCTTC. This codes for CASSGDYGYTF.

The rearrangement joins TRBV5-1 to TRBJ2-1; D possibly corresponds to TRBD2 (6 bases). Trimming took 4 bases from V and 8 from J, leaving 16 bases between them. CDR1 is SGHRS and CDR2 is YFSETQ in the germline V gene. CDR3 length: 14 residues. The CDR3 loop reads CASSIPPGGDEQFF. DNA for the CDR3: TGCGCCAGCAGCATACCGCCAGGCGGGGATGAGCAGTTCTTC.

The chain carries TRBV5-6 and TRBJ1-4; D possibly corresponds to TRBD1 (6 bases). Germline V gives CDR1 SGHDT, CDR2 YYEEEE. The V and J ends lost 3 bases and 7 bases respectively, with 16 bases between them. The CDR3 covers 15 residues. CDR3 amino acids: CASSSVGARGEKLFF. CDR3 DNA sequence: TGTGCCAGCAGCTCCGTGGGGGCTAGGGGTGAAAAACTGTTTTTT.

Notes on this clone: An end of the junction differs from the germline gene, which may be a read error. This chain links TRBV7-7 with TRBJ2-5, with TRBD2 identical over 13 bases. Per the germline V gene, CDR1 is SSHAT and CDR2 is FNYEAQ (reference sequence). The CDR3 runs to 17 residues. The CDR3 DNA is TGTGCTAGCAGCTTAGGGGGACTAGCGGGGTCCCAAGAGACCCAGTACTTC. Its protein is CASSLGGLAGSQETQYF.

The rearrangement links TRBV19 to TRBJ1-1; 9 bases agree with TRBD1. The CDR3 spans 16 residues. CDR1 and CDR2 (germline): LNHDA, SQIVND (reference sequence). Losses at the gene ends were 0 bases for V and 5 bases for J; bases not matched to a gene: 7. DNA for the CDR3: TGTGCCAGTAGTATAGAAGGGACAGGGCGGGGAACTGAAGCTTTCTTT. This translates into CASSIEGTGRGTEAFF.

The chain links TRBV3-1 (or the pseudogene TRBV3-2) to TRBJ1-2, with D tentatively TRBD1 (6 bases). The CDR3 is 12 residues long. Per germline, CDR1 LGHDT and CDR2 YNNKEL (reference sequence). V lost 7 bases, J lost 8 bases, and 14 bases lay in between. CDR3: CASNREGGGYTF. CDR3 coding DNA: TGTGCCAGCAACAGGGAGGGTGGCGGCTACACCTTC.

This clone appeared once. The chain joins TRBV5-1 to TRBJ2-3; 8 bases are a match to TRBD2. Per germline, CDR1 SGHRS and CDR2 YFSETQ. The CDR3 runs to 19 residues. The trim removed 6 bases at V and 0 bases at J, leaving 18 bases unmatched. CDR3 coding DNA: TGCGCCAGCACCTCAGGGTGGGCGGGGGGTGACTTTAGCACAGATACGCAGTATTTT. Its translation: CASTSGWAGGDFSTDTQYF. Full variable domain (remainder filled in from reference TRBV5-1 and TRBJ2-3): KAGVTQTPRYLIKTRGQQVTLSCSPISGHRSVSWYQQTPGQGLQFLFEYFSETQRNKGNFPGRFSGRQFSNSRSEMNVSTLELGDSALYLCASTSGWAGGDFSTDTQYFGPGTRLTVL.

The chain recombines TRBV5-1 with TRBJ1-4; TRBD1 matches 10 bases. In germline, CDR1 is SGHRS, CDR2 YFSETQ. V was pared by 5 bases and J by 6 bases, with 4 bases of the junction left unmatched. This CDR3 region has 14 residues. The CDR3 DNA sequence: TGCGCCAGCAGTCCCGGGACAGGGGATGAAAAACTGTTTTTT. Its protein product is CASSPGTGDEKLFF.

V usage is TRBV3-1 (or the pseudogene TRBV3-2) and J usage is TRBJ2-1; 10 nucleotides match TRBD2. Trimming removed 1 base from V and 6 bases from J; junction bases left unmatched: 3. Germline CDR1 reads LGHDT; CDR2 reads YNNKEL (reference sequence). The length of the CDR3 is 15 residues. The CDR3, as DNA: TGTGCCAGCAGCCAAGGGGGACTAGCGTTCAATGAGCAGTTCTTC. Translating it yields CASSQGGLAFNEQFF.

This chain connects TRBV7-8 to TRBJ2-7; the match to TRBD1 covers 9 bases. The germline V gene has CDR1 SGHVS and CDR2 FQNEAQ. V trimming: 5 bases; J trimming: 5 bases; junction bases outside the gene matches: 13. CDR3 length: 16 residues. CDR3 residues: CASSLVPGQGFHEQYF. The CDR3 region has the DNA TGTGCCAGCAGCCTAGTTCCGGGACAGGGTTTTCACGAGCAGTACTTC.

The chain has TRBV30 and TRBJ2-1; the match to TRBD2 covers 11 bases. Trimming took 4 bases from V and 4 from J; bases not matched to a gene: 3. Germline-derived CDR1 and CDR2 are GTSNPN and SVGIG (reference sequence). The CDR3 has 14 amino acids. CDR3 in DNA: TGTGCCTGGACTCTAGCGGGAGGTTACAATGAGCAGTTCTTC. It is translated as CAWTLAGGYNEQFF.

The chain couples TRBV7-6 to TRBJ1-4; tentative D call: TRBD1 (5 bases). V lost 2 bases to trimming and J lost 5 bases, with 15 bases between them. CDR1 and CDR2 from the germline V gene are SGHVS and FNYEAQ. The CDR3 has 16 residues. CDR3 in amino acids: CASSLMPAEGNEKLFF. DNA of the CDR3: TGTGCCAGCAGCTTAATGCCGGCGGAGGGGAATGAAAAACTGTTTTTT.

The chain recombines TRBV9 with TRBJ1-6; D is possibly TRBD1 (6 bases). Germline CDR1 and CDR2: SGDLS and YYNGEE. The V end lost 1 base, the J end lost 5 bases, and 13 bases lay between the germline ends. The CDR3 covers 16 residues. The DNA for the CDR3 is TGTGCCAGCAGCGTATCGGGACAAGGAGATAATTCACCCCTCCACTTT. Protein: CASSVSGQGDNSPLHF.

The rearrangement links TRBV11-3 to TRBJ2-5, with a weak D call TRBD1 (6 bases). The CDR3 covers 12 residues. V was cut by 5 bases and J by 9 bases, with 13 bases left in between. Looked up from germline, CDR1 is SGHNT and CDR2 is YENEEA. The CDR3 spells CASSRTAEAQYF. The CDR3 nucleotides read TGTGCCAGCAGCCGGACAGCAGAAGCCCAGTACTTC.

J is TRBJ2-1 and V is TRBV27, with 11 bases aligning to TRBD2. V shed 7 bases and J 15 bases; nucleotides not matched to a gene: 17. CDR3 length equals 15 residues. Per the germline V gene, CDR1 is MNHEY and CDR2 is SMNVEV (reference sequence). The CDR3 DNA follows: TGTGCCAGCAAAGTTTGGGGGACTAGCGGCCCCCGATCGTTCTTC. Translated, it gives CASKVWGTSGPRSFF.

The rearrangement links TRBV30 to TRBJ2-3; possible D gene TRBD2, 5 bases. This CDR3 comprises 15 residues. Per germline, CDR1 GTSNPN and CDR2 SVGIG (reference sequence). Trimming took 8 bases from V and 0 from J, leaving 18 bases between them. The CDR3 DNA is TGTGCCCCACCGGATCCGCGGGTTAGCACAGATACGCAGTATTTT. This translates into CAPPDPRVSTDTQYF.

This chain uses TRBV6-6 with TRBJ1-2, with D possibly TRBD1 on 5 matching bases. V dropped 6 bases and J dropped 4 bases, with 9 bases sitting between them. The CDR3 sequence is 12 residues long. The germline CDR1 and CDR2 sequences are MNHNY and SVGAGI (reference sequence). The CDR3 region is CASSLQVYGYTF. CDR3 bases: TGTGCCAGCAGCCTACAGGTCTATGGCTACACCTTC.

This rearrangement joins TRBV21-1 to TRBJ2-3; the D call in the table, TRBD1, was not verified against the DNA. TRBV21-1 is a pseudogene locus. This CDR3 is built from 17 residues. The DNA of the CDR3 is TGTGCCAGCAGCACAAAGGACAGGGCCCCTAGCACAGATACGCAGTATTTT. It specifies CASSTKDRAPSTDTQYF.

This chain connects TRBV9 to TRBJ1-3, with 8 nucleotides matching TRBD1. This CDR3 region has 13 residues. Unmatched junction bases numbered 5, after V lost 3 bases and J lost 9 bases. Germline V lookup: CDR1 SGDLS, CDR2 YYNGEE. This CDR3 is CASSAGQGATIYF. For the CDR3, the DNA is TGTGCCAGCAGCGCCGGACAGGGAGCCACCATATATTTT.

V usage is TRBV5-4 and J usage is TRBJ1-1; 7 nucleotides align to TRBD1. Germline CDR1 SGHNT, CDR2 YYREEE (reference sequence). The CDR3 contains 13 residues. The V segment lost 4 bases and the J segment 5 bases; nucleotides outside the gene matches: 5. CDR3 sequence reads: CASSRQGRTEAFF. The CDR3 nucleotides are TGTGCCAGCAGCCGACAGGGAAGGACTGAAGCTTTCTTT.